Listed here is a single TCR beta chain. The data were taken from a study of blood T cell repertoires in COVID-19. Germline V gene data show CDR1 as SGDLS and CDR2 as YYNGEE. The CDR3 consists of 14 residues. Trimming removed 4 bases at V and 3 bases at J, with 12 bases between. The data were produced by immunoSEQ multiplex PCR, yet TCRdb's version contains in-frame clones alone and is incomplete. The sample lists fewer than 300,000 clones, about nine tenths seen once, with around 1.1% in the top ten. The material sequenced was PBMCs or T cells enriched from blood (not recorded which). This sequence was found in a woman aged 25 to 39 who had recovered from COVID-19. The rearrangement links TRBV9 to TRBJ2-3; maybe TRBD1 (6 bases). The CDR3 loop reads CASSPRDITDTQYF. CDR3 nucleotides: TGTGCCAGCAGCCCAAGGGACATAACAGATACGCAGTATTTT. The full variable domain, rest sourced from reference TRBV9 and TRBJ2-3, is DSGVTQTPKHLITATGQRVTLRCSPRSGDLSVYWYQQSLDQGLQFLIQYYNGEERAKGNILERFSAQQFPDLHSELNLSSLELGDSALYFCASSPRDITDTQYFGPGTRLTVL.